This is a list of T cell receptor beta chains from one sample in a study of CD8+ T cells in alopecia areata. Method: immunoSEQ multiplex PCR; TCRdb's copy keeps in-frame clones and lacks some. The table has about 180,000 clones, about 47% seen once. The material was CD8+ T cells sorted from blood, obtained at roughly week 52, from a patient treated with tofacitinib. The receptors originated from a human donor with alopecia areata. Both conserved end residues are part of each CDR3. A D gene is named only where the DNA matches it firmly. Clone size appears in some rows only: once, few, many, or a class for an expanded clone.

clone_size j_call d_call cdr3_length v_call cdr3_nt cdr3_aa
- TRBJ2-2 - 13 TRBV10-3 TGTGCCATCAGTGGACAGGACACCGGGGAGCTGTTTTTT CAISGQDTGELFF
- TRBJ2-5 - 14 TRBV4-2 TGTGCCAGCAGCCAAAAGGGAGGAACGGAGACCCAGTACTTC CASSQKGGTETQYF
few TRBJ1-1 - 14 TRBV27 TGTGCCAGCTCCGGACGGGCCAGCAACACTGAAGCTTTCTTT CASSGRASNTEAFF
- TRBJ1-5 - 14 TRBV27 TGTGCCAGCAGTTTACGGGACGGAAATCAGCCCCAGCATTTT CASSLRDGNQPQHF
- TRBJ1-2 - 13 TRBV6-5 TGTGCCAGCAGTTACGATCACGATAGGGGCTACACCTTC CASSYDHDRGYTF
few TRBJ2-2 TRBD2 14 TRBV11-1 TGTGCCAGCACGCGGGGGGCGAACACCGGGGAGCTGTTTTTT CASTRGANTGELFF
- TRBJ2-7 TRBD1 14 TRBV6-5 TGTGCCAGCAGTTACTTGGGACAGGGGGGGGAGCAGTACTTC CASSYLGQGGEQYF
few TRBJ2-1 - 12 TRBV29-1 TGCAGCGCAATGACAGCCTACAATGAGCAGTTCTTC CSAMTAYNEQFF
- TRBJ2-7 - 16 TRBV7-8 TGTGCCAGCAGCAATAAGGGGGACTTTCGACGGCGCGAGCAGTACTTC CASSNKGDFRRREQYF
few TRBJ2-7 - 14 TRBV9 TGTGCCAGCAGCGTAGAAGATGGTGGCTACGAGCAGTACTTC CASSVEDGGYEQYF
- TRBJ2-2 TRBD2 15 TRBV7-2 TGTGCCAGCAGCTTAGGACTAGCGTGGACCGGGGAGCTGTTTTTT CASSLGLAWTGELFF
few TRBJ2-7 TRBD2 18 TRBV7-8 TGTGCCAGCAGCACCCCGGGGACTAGCGGGGGAGGCACCTACGAGCAGTACTTC CASSTPGTSGGGTYEQYF
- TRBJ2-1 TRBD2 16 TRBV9 TGTGCCAGCAGCGCCCAGACTAGCGGAGACTACAATGAGCAGTTCTTC CASSAQTSGDYNEQFF
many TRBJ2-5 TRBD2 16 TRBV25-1 TGTGCCAGCAGTGGGGCGGGGGGTCTGGATCTTGAGACCCAGTACTTC CASSGAGGLDLETQYF
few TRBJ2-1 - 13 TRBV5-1 TGCGCCAGCAGCTTGGGGGGGACCAATGAGCAGTTCTTC CASSLGGTNEQFF
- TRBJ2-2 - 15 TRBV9 TGTGCCAGCAGCGTAGCAATGGGGAACACCGGGGAGCTGTTTTTT CASSVAMGNTGELFF
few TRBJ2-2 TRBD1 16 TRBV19 TGTGCCAGTATGAGGGGCAGGACAGGGGGCACCGGGGAGCTGTTTTTT CASMRGRTGGTGELFF
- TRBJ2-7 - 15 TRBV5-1 TGCGCCAGCAGCTTAGACAGGACACTGGTCTACGAGCAGTACTTC CASSLDRTLVYEQYF
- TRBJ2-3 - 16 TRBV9 TGTGCCAGCAGCGTAATGGCTTCTCCATCCACAGATACGCAGTATTTT CASSVMASPSTDTQYF
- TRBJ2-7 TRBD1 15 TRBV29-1 TGCAGCGTTGGATTATGGTTCGGGACAGGGTTCGAGCAGTACTTC CSVGLWFGTGFEQYF
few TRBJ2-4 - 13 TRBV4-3 TGCGCCAGCAGCCCCCTCGAGGGGAACATTCAGTACTTC CASSPLEGNIQYF
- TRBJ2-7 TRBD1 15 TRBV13 TGTGCCAGCAGCGGCCGGGACAGGGGCTCCTACGAGCAGTACTTC CASSGRDRGSYEQYF
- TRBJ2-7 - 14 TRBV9 TGTGCCAGCAGCGTAGAGGCCAGAACCTACGAGCAGTACTTC CASSVEARTYEQYF
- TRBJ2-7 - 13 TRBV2 TGTGCCAGCAGAGACGGCGGAGACTACGAGCAGTACTTC CASRDGGDYEQYF
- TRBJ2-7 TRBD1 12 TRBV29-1 TGCAGCGTTGGGACAGGGACCTACGAGCAGTACTTC CSVGTGTYEQYF
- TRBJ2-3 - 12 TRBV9 TGTGCCAGCAGCCCCCCCGCGGGTACGCAGTATTTT CASSPPAGTQYF
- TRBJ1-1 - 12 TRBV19 TGTGCCAGTAGTCGATGGAACACTGAAGCTTTCTTT CASSRWNTEAFF
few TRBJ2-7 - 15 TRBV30 TGTGCCTGGAGTGTAGTAGCAGGAGTCTCCTACGAGCAGTACTTC CAWSVVAGVSYEQYF
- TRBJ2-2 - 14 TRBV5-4 TGTGCCAGCAGAGCGGTGGGAGACACCGGGGAGCTGTTTTTT CASRAVGDTGELFF